This entry describes one T cell receptor beta chain. In the same sample, other DNA sequences code for this CDR3. The table came from immunoSEQ multiplex PCR; TCRdb's copy has only in-frame clones and leaves some out. The top ten clones hold about 1.4% of a sample with about 180,000 clones, nearly 90% of them seen once. This CDR3 contains 13 residues. Germline V lookup: CDR1 SEHNR, CDR2 FQNEAQ (reference sequence). Trimming cost V 6 bases and J 2 bases, with 9 bases left between them. The data belong to a study of control samples from healthy donors and cancer patients. This TCR was recovered from a woman aged 50 to 60 in good health. This chain joins TRBV7-9 and TRBJ2-3, with unresolved D. The source material was blood. CDR3 coding DNA: TGTGCCAGCAGTTTTCCACTCACAGATACGCAGTATTTT. Translating gives CASSFPLTDTQYF. The entire variable domain, with the rest obtained from reference TRBV7-9 and TRBJ2-3, is as follows: DTGVSQNPRHKITKRGQNVTFRCDPISEHNRLYWYRQTLGQGPEFLTYFQNEAQLEKSRLLSDRFSAERPKGSFSTLEIQRTEQGDSAMYLCASSFPLTDTQYFGPGTRLTVL.